This T cell receptor (beta chain) was recovered during a study of blood T cell repertoires in COVID-19. Sequencing used immunoSEQ multiplex PCR; TCRdb keeps in-frame clones, though not all of them. The sample includes 330,000 or so clones, more than 75% seen only once; the top ten take under 3%. Resolution of symptoms, clearance, or two negative PCRs was present in recovered Cohort 3 donors. Germline values: CDR1 SGHDT, CDR2 YYEEEE. V lost 3 bases and J 4 bases, leaving 14 bases between the germline ends. The CDR3 is 16 amino acids. Sequencing input: PBMCs or T cells enriched from blood (not recorded which). This sequence joins TRBV5-6 and TRBJ2-6; tentative D call: TRBD1 (6 bases). This receptor was taken from a woman aged 25 to 39 who had recovered from COVID-19. The CDR3 DNA sequence: TGTGCCAGCAGCTCGACAGGCGTTCCCGGGGCCAACGTCCTGACTTTC. Residues: CASSSTGVPGANVLTF.